A single sample is the source of the 12 T cell receptor beta chains below, sequenced in a study of cytomegalovirus exposure and HLA in healthy donors. TCRdb's copy holds only in-frame clones and misses some; the assay was immunoSEQ multiplex PCR. The data show 76,000 or so clones, 94% seen once. Specimen: PBMCs. These receptors originate from a woman aged 18-30 years in good health and CMV-seropositive.

The CDR3 here is CASSLNPGVAGGNNGQYF. The CDR3 DNA sequence: TGTGCCAGCAGCTTAAACCCCGGAGTAGCGGGAGGAAACAACGGGCAGTACTTC. The V call is TRBV7-2, the J call TRBJ2-7; TRBD2 matches 10 bases. V lost 2 bases and J lost 9; bases outside the gene matches: 19. The CDR3 is made up of 18 amino acids. Germline V gives CDR1 SGHTA, CDR2 FQGNSA.

V is TRBV11-3 and J is TRBJ1-2; 11 bases align to TRBD1. The J segment lost 6 bases and the V segment lost 5 bases, leaving 14 bases of the junction unmatched. Germline loops: CDR1 SGHNT, CDR2 YENEEA. This CDR3 is built from 17 residues. Here the CDR3 reads CASSLRVDRGRLDGYTF. CDR3 coding DNA: TGTGCCAGCAGCCTCAGGGTGGACAGGGGGCGTCTCGATGGCTACACCTTC.

V gene TRBV4-3 combines with J gene TRBJ2-6; D not certain. V was clipped by 2 bases and J by 4 bases, with 3 bases between them. Germline loops: CDR1 LGHNA, CDR2 YSLEER. The CDR3 covers 13 residues. The CDR3 bases are TGCGCCAGCAGCCAACAGGGGGCCAACGTCCTGACTTTC. Residues: CASSQQGANVLTF.

The chain is built from TRBV28 and TRBJ1-5; no definite D call. Per the germline V gene, CDR1 is MDHEN and CDR2 is SYDVKM. V shed 2 bases and J shed 5 bases, with 13 bases lying between them. The CDR3 runs 15 residues. The CDR3 nucleotides are TGTGCCAGCAGTTTAAGAGTGATCAACGATCAGCCCCAGCATTTT. Its protein product is CASSLRVINDQPQHF.

V gene TRBV5-1 combines with J gene TRBJ1-3; no clear D. The CDR3 runs 14 residues. Deletions cut 0 bases from V and 8 bases from J, with 12 bases between. Germline V gene lookup returns CDR1 SGHRS and CDR2 YFSETQ. CDR3 region: CASSLGPVEDTIYF. As DNA, the CDR3 is TGCGCCAGCAGCTTGGGGCCTGTGGAGGACACCATATATTTT.

The chain employs TRBV10-3 and TRBJ2-7; 15 nucleotides match TRBD2. Germline CDR1 and CDR2: ENHRY and SYGVKD. The trim removed 3 bases at V and 4 bases at J, leaving 13 bases unmatched. There are 19 residues in the CDR3. The CDR3 DNA is TGTGCCATCAGTGATGTCGGACTAGCGGGGGGGTCCCGGACATACGAGCAGTACTTC. Translation gives CAISDVGLAGGSRTYEQYF.

V usage is TRBV18 and J usage is TRBJ2-3; D remains unclear. Germline lookup yields CDR1 KGHSH and CDR2 LQKENI. The length of the CDR3 is 14 residues. V shed 2 bases and J shed 4 bases, with 10 bases lying between them. CDR3: CASSPVAVPDTQYF. For the CDR3, the DNA is TGTGCCAGCTCACCAGTAGCCGTTCCAGATACGCAGTATTTT.

This clone occurred once. The V and J genes are TRBV5-1 and TRBJ2-5; maybe TRBD1 (5 bases). This CDR3 spans 13 amino acids. The germline V and J ends were trimmed by 5 bases and 4 bases, with 12 bases remaining between them. The V gene's germline CDR1 is SGHRS and CDR2 YFSETQ. CDR3 DNA sequence: TGCGCCAGCAGGCGTGGGGCTACAGAGACCCAGTACTTC. Encoded protein: CASRRGATETQYF.

This clone was recorded only once. This rearrangement joins TRBV7-6 to TRBJ1-1; D uncertain. Germline V gene data show CDR1 as SGHVS and CDR2 as FNYEAQ. V was shortened by 1 base and J by 4 bases, with 7 bases between the two germline ends. The CDR3 sequence is 13 residues long. This CDR3 is CASSLGEGTEAFF. CDR3 in DNA: TGTGCCAGCAGCTTAGGGGAGGGCACTGAAGCTTTCTTT.

This clone was found once. The CDR3 region is CASSRGTGRDYEQYF. The CDR3 region has the DNA TGCGCCAGCAGCCGCGGGACAGGGAGGGATTACGAGCAGTACTTC. The chain is built from TRBV4-3 and TRBJ2-7; 9 positions agree with TRBD1. V gave up 4 bases and J gave up 4 bases; unmatched junction bases: 8. This CDR3 region has 15 residues. Per the germline V gene, CDR1 is LGHNA and CDR2 is YSLEER.

The chain combines TRBV25-1 with TRBJ2-1, with 11 bases fitting TRBD2. Trimming took 4 bases from V and 1 from J; bases not matched to a gene: 3. The CDR3 spans 16 residues. Per germline, CDR1 MGHDK and CDR2 SYGVNS. In DNA, the CDR3 is TGTGCCAGCAGTGCTCCTAGCGGGAGGTCCTACAATGAGCAGTTCTTC. Residues: CASSAPSGRSYNEQFF. The full variable domain, in which reference TRBV25-1 and TRBJ2-1 provide the parts outside the CDR3, is EADIYQTPRYLVIGTGKKITLECSQTMGHDKMYWYQQDPGMELHLIHYSYGVNSTEKGDLSSESTVSRIRTEHFPLTLESARPSHTSQYLCASSAPSGRSYNEQFFGPGTRLTVL.

The chain has TRBV2 and TRBJ2-3; TRBD2 matches 10 bases. CDR3 size: 17 residues. Trimming removed 4 bases from V and 1 base from J; junction bases left unmatched: 8. Germline V gene lookup returns CDR1 SNHLY and CDR2 FYNNEI. DNA for the CDR3: TGTGCCAGCAGTGTTGAGGTAGCGGGGGGCGGCACAGATACGCAGTATTTT. Translating gives CASSVEVAGGGTDTQYF.